This is a list of T cell receptor beta chains from one sample in a study of identifying expanded T cells in peripheral blood. Produced via immunoSEQ multiplex PCR; TCRdb's table is partial and in-frame only. The sample lists 100,000 to 150,000 clones; 65% to 90% were seen once. Sequenced material: blood. Receptors were obtained from a person aged 18 to 75 in good health. The CDR3 runs from the conserved cysteine through the conserved F or W. The order of the fields is V gene, clone size, D gene, CDR3 length, J gene, CDR3 DNA, CDR3 protein. D genes are given only for firm matches. For some rows the clone size is stated as once, few or many, or as a class when expanded; others skip it.

V gene: TRBV6-6
clone size: NA
D gene: NA
CDR3 length: 14
J gene: TRBJ2-7
CDR3 DNA: TGTGCCAGCACCTCCGGGACGAATTCCTACGAGCAGTACTTC
CDR3 protein: CASTSGTNSYEQYF

V gene: TRBV2
clone size: NA
D gene: TRBD1
CDR3 length: 15
J gene: TRBJ1-4
CDR3 DNA: TGTGCCAGCACCAGGGGGGATTCAACTAATGAAAAACTGTTTTTT
CDR3 protein: CASTRGDSTNEKLFF

V gene: TRBV6-5
clone size: NA
D gene: TRBD1
CDR3 length: 16
J gene: TRBJ1-1
CDR3 DNA: TGTGCCAGCAGTTATCTCTTGTCGACAGGGATGGCTGAAGCTTTCTTT
CDR3 protein: CASSYLLSTGMAEAFF

V gene: TRBV7-8
clone size: NA
D gene: TRBD2
CDR3 length: 15
J gene: TRBJ2-1
CDR3 DNA: TGTGCCAGCAGCTTAGTAGCGGGTTGGGGGGATGAGCAGTTCTTC
CDR3 protein: CASSLVAGWGDEQFF

V gene: TRBV30
clone size: NA
D gene: NA
CDR3 length: 14
J gene: TRBJ2-5
CDR3 DNA: TGTGCCTGGAGTGTACTTGGAGCGAGGGAGACCCAGTACTTC
CDR3 protein: CAWSVLGARETQYF

V gene: TRBV6-1
clone size: NA
D gene: NA
CDR3 length: 13
J gene: TRBJ2-7
CDR3 DNA: TGTGCCAGCAGTGAGTCCCCTAAGTACGAGCAGTACTTC
CDR3 protein: CASSESPKYEQYF

V gene: TRBV6-5
clone size: many
D gene: NA
CDR3 length: 15
J gene: TRBJ1-3
CDR3 DNA: TGTGCCAGCAGTAACGATGGTGGAACGGGAAACACCATATATTTT
CDR3 protein: CASSNDGGTGNTIYF

V gene: TRBV19
clone size: NA
D gene: NA
CDR3 length: 20
J gene: TRBJ2-2
CDR3 DNA: TGTGCCAGTACCTACGGCCAAGGGTTCCGCCCGGTTCGTTTTTCCGGGGAGCTGTTTTTT
CDR3 protein: CASTYGQGFRPVRFSGELFF

V gene: TRBV7-8
clone size: NA
D gene: NA
CDR3 length: 15
J gene: TRBJ1-5
CDR3 DNA: TGTGCCAGCAGCTTATCGGGTACAGCTAATCAGCCCCAGCATTTT
CDR3 protein: CASSLSGTANQPQHF

V gene: TRBV5-5
clone size: once
D gene: TRBD2
CDR3 length: 13
J gene: TRBJ2-5
CDR3 DNA: TGTGCCAGCAGTCGGGGGAGGGACGAGACCCAGTACTTC
CDR3 protein: CASSRGRDETQYF

V gene: TRBV6-1
clone size: NA
D gene: NA
CDR3 length: 14
J gene: TRBJ2-3
CDR3 DNA: TGTGCCACCCAACCCCTATTGGGTACAGATACGCAGTATTTT
CDR3 protein: CATQPLLGTDTQYF

V gene: TRBV4-3
clone size: NA
D gene: NA
CDR3 length: 14
J gene: TRBJ1-1
CDR3 DNA: TGCGCCAGCAGCTCGGGGGCCATGAACACTGAAGCTTTCTTT
CDR3 protein: CASSSGAMNTEAFF

V gene: TRBV7-2
clone size: NA
D gene: NA
CDR3 length: 13
J gene: TRBJ2-3
CDR3 DNA: TGTGCCAGCAGCTTAATGCAGACAGATACGCAGTATTTT
CDR3 protein: CASSLMQTDTQYF

V gene: TRBV7-2
clone size: NA
D gene: TRBD2
CDR3 length: 13
J gene: TRBJ2-7
CDR3 DNA: TGTGCCAGCAGCTCACTAGCGGGGTGGGAGCAGTACTTC
CDR3 protein: CASSSLAGWEQYF

V gene: TRBV20-1
clone size: NA
D gene: NA
CDR3 length: 10
J gene: TRBJ2-1
CDR3 DNA: TGCAGTGCTAGAGATCGCGAGCAGTTCTTC
CDR3 protein: CSARDREQFF

V gene: TRBV9
clone size: NA
D gene: TRBD2
CDR3 length: 16
J gene: TRBJ2-3
CDR3 DNA: TGTGCCAGCAGCGTACTGACTAGCGGGAGATCAGATACGCAGTATTTT
CDR3 protein: CASSVLTSGRSDTQYF

V gene: TRBV7-2
clone size: few
D gene: NA
CDR3 length: 15
J gene: TRBJ1-6
CDR3 DNA: TGTGCCAGCAGCTTAAGCGACAGGTGGTATTCACCCCTCCACTTT
CDR3 protein: CASSLSDRWYSPLHF

V gene: TRBV4-2
clone size: medium-sized
D gene: NA
CDR3 length: 17
J gene: TRBJ1-6
CDR3 DNA: TGTGCCAGCAGCCAAGTACCGAGGAGCTCCTATAATTCACCCCTCCACTTT
CDR3 protein: CASSQVPRSSYNSPLHF

V gene: TRBV30
clone size: NA
D gene: NA
CDR3 length: 11
J gene: TRBJ1-1
CDR3 DNA: TGTGCCTGGAGTGTACGAGGGGGGGCTTTCTTT
CDR3 protein: CAWSVRGGAFF

V gene: TRBV18
clone size: NA
D gene: NA
CDR3 length: 14
J gene: TRBJ2-7
CDR3 DNA: TGTGCCAGCTCGCTAGGCCCGGGAAACTACGAGCAGTACTTC
CDR3 protein: CASSLGPGNYEQYF

V gene: TRBV2
clone size: NA
D gene: TRBD1
CDR3 length: 16
J gene: TRBJ1-6
CDR3 DNA: TGTGCCAGCAGTGAGGACAGGCCGGGCCATAATTCACCCCTCCACTTT
CDR3 protein: CASSEDRPGHNSPLHF

V gene: TRBV19
clone size: NA
D gene: NA
CDR3 length: 16
J gene: TRBJ1-5
CDR3 DNA: TGTGCCAGTAGTATTTTAATAGGACAGCGTTTACAGCCCCAGCATTTT
CDR3 protein: CASSILIGQRLQPQHF

V gene: TRBV5-1
clone size: NA
D gene: NA
CDR3 length: 15
J gene: TRBJ1-1
CDR3 DNA: TGCGCCAGCAGCTCGACGGGGGGCGAAATAATTGAAGCTTTCTTT
CDR3 protein: CASSSTGGEIIEAFF

V gene: TRBV5-1
clone size: NA
D gene: NA
CDR3 length: 15
J gene: TRBJ2-2
CDR3 DNA: TGCGCCAGCAGTTTCCCTAGCAGCAACACCGGGGAGCTGTTTTTT
CDR3 protein: CASSFPSSNTGELFF

V gene: TRBV29-1
clone size: NA
D gene: NA
CDR3 length: 15
J gene: TRBJ2-2
CDR3 DNA: TGCAGCGTTGAAGAAGGGGGTGGGGTGTCCGGGGAGCTGTTTTTT
CDR3 protein: CSVEEGGGVSGELFF

V gene: TRBV2
clone size: NA
D gene: NA
CDR3 length: 13
J gene: TRBJ2-7
CDR3 DNA: TGTGCCAGCAGATTCGACGGCACCTACGAGCAGTACTTC
CDR3 protein: CASRFDGTYEQYF

V gene: TRBV6-6
clone size: NA
D gene: NA
CDR3 length: 13
J gene: TRBJ2-7
CDR3 DNA: TGTGCCAGTTGGGGGGGGCGCTCCTACGAGCAGTACTTC
CDR3 protein: CASWGGRSYEQYF

V gene: TRBV7-3
clone size: NA
D gene: NA
CDR3 length: 13
J gene: TRBJ1-1
CDR3 DNA: TGTGCCAGCAGCCCTAGTGGGAACACTGAAGCTTTCTTT
CDR3 protein: CASSPSGNTEAFF

V gene: TRBV2
clone size: NA
D gene: TRBD1
CDR3 length: 16
J gene: TRBJ2-1
CDR3 DNA: TGTGCCAGCAGTGATGGGGGACAGGGGGCGCCGAATGAGCAGTTCTTC
CDR3 protein: CASSDGGQGAPNEQFF

V gene: TRBV18
clone size: NA
D gene: NA
CDR3 length: 14
J gene: TRBJ1-2
CDR3 DNA: TGTGCCAGCTCACCACCGTCAGGGACCTATGGCTACACCTTC
CDR3 protein: CASSPPSGTYGYTF

V gene: TRBV6-5
clone size: NA
D gene: NA
CDR3 length: 15
J gene: TRBJ2-3
CDR3 DNA: TGTGCCAGCAGTCCCGAGGACATTGGGGTAGATACGCAGTATTTT
CDR3 protein: CASSPEDIGVDTQYF

V gene: TRBV7-2
clone size: few
D gene: NA
CDR3 length: 14
J gene: TRBJ1-2
CDR3 DNA: TGTGCCAGCAGCTTCACAGGGTCCGACTATGGCTACACCTTC
CDR3 protein: CASSFTGSDYGYTF

V gene: TRBV6-5
clone size: NA
D gene: NA
CDR3 length: 15
J gene: TRBJ1-1
CDR3 DNA: TGTGCCAGCAGGGGGGGCGAGGGGCTTCGAGCTGAAGCTTTCTTT
CDR3 protein: CASRGGEGLRAEAFF

V gene: TRBV5-1
clone size: NA
D gene: NA
CDR3 length: 14
J gene: TRBJ2-5
CDR3 DNA: TGCGCCAGCAGCTTGGGGACTGCTAAAGAGACCCAGTACTTC
CDR3 protein: CASSLGTAKETQYF

V gene: TRBV5-4
clone size: NA
D gene: NA
CDR3 length: 13
J gene: TRBJ2-2
CDR3 DNA: TGTGCCAGCAGCTTTGGGAACACCGGGGAGCTGTTTTTT
CDR3 protein: CASSFGNTGELFF

V gene: TRBV9
clone size: NA
D gene: NA
CDR3 length: 14
J gene: TRBJ2-6
CDR3 DNA: TGTGCCAGCAGCGTAGGAGCTGGGGCCAACGTCCTGACTTTC
CDR3 protein: CASSVGAGANVLTF

V gene: TRBV27
clone size: NA
D gene: NA
CDR3 length: 12
J gene: TRBJ1-1
CDR3 DNA: TGTGCCACCATAGAGAGGGGAACTGAAGCTTTCTTT
CDR3 protein: CATIERGTEAFF

V gene: TRBV5-1
clone size: NA
D gene: NA
CDR3 length: 13
J gene: TRBJ1-4
CDR3 DNA: TGCGCCAGCAGCGCCGCAACTAATGAAAAACTGTTTTTT
CDR3 protein: CASSAATNEKLFF

V gene: TRBV7-8
clone size: NA
D gene: TRBD1
CDR3 length: 15
J gene: TRBJ1-1
CDR3 DNA: TGTGCCAGCAGCGCCGGGACAGTGAGAAACACTGAAGCTTTCTTT
CDR3 protein: CASSAGTVRNTEAFF

V gene: TRBV30
clone size: NA
D gene: NA
CDR3 length: 11
J gene: TRBJ1-2
CDR3 DNA: TGTGCCTGGAGTGTTTCAGTTGGCTACACCTTC
CDR3 protein: CAWSVSVGYTF

V gene: TRBV9
clone size: NA
D gene: NA
CDR3 length: 13
J gene: TRBJ2-1
CDR3 DNA: TGTGCCAGCAGCGTTCGTCTGAACAATGAGCAGTTCTTC
CDR3 protein: CASSVRLNNEQFF

V gene: TRBV30
clone size: few
D gene: NA
CDR3 length: 12
J gene: TRBJ1-2
CDR3 DNA: TGTGCCTGGACGGACAGTTACTATGGCTACACCTTC
CDR3 protein: CAWTDSYYGYTF

V gene: TRBV29-1
clone size: NA
D gene: TRBD1
CDR3 length: 12
J gene: TRBJ1-1
CDR3 DNA: TGCAGCGTGGACAGGTCGGACACTGAAGCTTTCTTT
CDR3 protein: CSVDRSDTEAFF

V gene: TRBV7-8
clone size: NA
D gene: TRBD2
CDR3 length: 16
J gene: TRBJ2-5
CDR3 DNA: TGTGCCAGCTGCTCAGGATTAGCGGGGCGACAAGAGACCCAGTACTTC
CDR3 protein: CASCSGLAGRQETQYF

V gene: TRBV6-6
clone size: NA
D gene: NA
CDR3 length: 14
J gene: TRBJ2-2
CDR3 DNA: TGTGCCAGCTTCGCGTCTCCCAGCACCGGGGAGCTGTTTTTT
CDR3 protein: CASFASPSTGELFF